This TCR beta chain was found in a study of HIV-infected patients and healthy controls. This clonotype was found many times. Its antigen is still unknown. All unsorted peripheral T cells were captured because whole blood was used without fractionation. Broader study findings: Mean usage of eight alpha and eight beta V genes differed significantly in HIV-infected patients versus controls.

Alpha and beta constant-region primers primed reverse transcription of around 550 ng RNA. Each of the alpha and beta chains got its own library through chain-specific third strand synthesis with indices. TCRdb re-called the 5' RACE reads with MiXCR, one entry per CDR3 protein. The table lists around 26,000 distinct CDR3 sequences, 8.5% to 9% of them singletons. This CDR3 region has 14 residues. Germline values: CDR1 LNHDA, CDR2 SQIVND (reference sequence). V lost 3 bases and J 1 base, leaving 9 bases between the germline ends. This chain connects TRBV19 to TRBJ1-1; D is ambiguous. What was sequenced was blood. This clonotype originated in an adult in good health. The CDR3 region has the DNA TGTGCCAGTAGTATTTCAGTAGAGAACACTGAAGCTTTCTTT. Protein product: CASSISVENTEAFF. Full variable domain (outside the CDR3, taken from reference TRBV19 and TRBJ1-1): DGGITQSPKYLFRKEGQNVTLSCEQNLNHDAMYWYRQDPGQGLRLIYYSQIVNDFQKGDIAEGYSVSREKKESFPLTVTSAQKNPTAFYLCASSISVENTEAFFGQGTRLTVV.